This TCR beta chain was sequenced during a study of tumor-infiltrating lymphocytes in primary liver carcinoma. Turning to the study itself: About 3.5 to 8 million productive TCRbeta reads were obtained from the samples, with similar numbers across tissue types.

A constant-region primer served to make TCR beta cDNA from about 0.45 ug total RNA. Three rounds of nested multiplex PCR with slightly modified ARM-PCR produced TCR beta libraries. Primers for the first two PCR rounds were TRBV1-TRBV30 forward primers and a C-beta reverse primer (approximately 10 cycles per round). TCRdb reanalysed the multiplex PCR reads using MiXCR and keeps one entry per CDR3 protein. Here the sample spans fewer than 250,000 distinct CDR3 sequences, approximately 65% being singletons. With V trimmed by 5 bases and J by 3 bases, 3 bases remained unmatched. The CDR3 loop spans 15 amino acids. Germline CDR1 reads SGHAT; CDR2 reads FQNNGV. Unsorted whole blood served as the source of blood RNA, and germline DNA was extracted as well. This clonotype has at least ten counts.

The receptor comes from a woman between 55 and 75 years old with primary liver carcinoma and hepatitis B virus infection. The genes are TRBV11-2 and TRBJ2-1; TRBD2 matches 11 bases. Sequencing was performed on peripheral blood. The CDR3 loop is CASSPGLAGYNEQFF. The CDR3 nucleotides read TGTGCCAGCAGCCCCGGACTAGCGGGCTACAATGAGCAGTTCTTC.